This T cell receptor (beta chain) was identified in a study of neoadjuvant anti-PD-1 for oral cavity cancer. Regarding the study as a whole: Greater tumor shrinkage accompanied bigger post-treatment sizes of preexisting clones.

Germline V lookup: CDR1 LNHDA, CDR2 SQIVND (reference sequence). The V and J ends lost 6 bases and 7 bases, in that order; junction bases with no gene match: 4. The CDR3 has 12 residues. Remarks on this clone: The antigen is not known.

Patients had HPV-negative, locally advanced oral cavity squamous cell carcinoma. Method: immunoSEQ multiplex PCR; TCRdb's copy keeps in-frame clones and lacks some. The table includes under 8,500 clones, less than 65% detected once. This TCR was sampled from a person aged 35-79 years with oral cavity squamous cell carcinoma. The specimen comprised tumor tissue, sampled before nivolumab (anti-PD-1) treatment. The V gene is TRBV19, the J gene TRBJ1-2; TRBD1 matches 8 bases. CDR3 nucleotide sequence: TGTGCCAGTAGCGGACAGGGTGGTGGCTACACCTTC. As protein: CASSGQGGGYTF.